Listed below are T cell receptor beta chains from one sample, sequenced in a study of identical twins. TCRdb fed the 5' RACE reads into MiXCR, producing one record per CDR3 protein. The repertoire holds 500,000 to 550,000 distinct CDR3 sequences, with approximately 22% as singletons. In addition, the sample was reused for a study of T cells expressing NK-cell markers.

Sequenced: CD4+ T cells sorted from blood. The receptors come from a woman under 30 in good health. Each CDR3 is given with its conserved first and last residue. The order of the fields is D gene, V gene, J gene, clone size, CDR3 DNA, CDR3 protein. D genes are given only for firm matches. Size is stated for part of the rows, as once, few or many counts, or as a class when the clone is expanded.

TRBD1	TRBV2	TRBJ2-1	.	TGTGCCAGCAGTGACCAAGGGGGCGTCTACAATGAGCAGTTCTTC	CASSDQGGVYNEQFF
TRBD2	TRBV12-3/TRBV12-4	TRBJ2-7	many	TGTGCCAGCAGTTTAGCGGCTGGGCTAGCGGATAACTACGAGCAGTACTTC	CASSLAAGLADNYEQYF
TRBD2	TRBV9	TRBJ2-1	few	TGTGCCAGCAGCGTAGTAGCTAGCGGGACGGGGGAGCAGTTCTTC	CASSVVASGTGEQFF
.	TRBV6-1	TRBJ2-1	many	TGTGCCAGCAGTCCCGGGGCCGGTAAACCTAAGGGGCAGTTCTTC	CASSPGAGKPKGQFF
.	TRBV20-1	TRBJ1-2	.	TGCAGTGCTAAGGTCCCAAACCAACTATATGGCTACACCTTC	CSAKVPNQLYGYTF
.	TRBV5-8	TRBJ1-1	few	TGTGCCAGCAGCTCACCGGGGACCCTCTGGGAAGCTTTCTTT	CASSSPGTLWEAFF
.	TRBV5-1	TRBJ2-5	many	TGCGCCAGCAGTAGGCTTCGCCAAGAGACCCAGTACTTC	CASSRLRQETQYF
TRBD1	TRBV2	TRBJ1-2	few	TGTGCCAGCAGTAGTTCGGGGGGGACAGGGATGAGTGGCTACACCTTC	CASSSSGGTGMSGYTF
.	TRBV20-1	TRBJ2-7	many	TGCAGTGCTAGTAGGGGCTCCTACGAGCAGTACTTC	CSASRGSYEQYF
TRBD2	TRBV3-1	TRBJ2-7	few	TGTGCCAGCAGCCAAGCTCCGGGGGGCTCCTACGAGCAGTACTTC	CASSQAPGGSYEQYF
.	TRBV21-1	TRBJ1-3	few	TGTGCCAGCAGCAAAGACGCCACCATATATTTT	CASSKDATIYF
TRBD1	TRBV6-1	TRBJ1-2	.	TGTGCCAGCAGGAGACACCAGGGGGTCAATGATGGCTACACCTTC	CASRRHQGVNDGYTF
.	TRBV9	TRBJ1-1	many	TGTGCCAGCAGCGTCAGGGTCGAAGCTTTCTTT	CASSVRVEAFF
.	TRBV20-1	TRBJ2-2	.	TGCAGTGCTAGAGATGAGCAGGGGCGGCTAGCTAGTACCGGGGAGCTGTTTTTT	CSARDEQGRLASTGELFF
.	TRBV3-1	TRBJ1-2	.	TGTGCCAGCAGCCATCAGAGTAACTATGGCTACACCTTC	CASSHQSNYGYTF
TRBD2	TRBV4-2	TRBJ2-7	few	TGTGCCAGCGGTGTGGGGGGGTCAGGCGAGCAGTACTTC	CASGVGGSGEQYF
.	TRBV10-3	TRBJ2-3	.	TGTGCCATCAGTGCCCTGCCCCAACCCCGGGGGGCGGCAGATACGCAGTATTTT	CAISALPQPRGAADTQYF
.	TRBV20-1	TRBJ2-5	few	TGCAGTGCTAGGGTTCCTCCCCAAGAGACCCAGTACTTC	CSARVPPQETQYF
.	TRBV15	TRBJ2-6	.	TGTGCCACCAGCTTAGGGGGGTCTGGGGCCAACGTCCTGACTTTC	CATSLGGSGANVLTF
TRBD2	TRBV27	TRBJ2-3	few	TGCGCCAGCAGCCCATTAGCGGGGGGGTCCACAGATACGCAGTATTTT	CASSPLAGGSTDTQYF